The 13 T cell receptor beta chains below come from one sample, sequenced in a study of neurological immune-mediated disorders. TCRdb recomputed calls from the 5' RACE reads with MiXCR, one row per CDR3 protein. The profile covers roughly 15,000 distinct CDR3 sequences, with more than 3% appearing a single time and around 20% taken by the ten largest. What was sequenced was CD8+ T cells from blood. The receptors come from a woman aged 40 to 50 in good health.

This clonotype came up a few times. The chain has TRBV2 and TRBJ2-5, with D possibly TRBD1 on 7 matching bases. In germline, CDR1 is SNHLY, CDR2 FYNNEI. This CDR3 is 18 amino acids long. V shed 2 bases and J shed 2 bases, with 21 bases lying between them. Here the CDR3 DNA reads TGTGCCAGCAGTGAACGGGGATTACAGGGGACTTATCAAGAGACCCAGTACTTC. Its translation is CASSERGLQGTYQETQYF.

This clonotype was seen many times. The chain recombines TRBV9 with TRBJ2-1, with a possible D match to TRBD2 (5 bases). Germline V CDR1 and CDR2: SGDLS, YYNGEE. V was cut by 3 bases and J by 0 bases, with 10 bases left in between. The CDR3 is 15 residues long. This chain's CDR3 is CASSGTSSSYNEQFF. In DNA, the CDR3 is TGTGCCAGCAGCGGGACTTCAAGCTCCTACAATGAGCAGTTCTTC. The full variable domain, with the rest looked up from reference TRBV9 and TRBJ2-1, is DSGVTQTPKHLITATGQRVTLRCSPRSGDLSVYWYQQSLDQGLQFLIQYYNGEERAKGNILERFSAQQFPDLHSELNLSSLELGDSALYFCASSGTSSSYNEQFFGPGTRLTVL.

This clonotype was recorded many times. CDR3: CATSRVYAGGNTEAFF. CDR3 coding DNA: TGTGCCACCAGCAGAGTTTATGCAGGGGGGAACACTGAAGCTTTCTTT. J is TRBJ1-1 and V is TRBV15; 7 bases map to TRBD1. V dropped 1 base and J dropped 1; count of bases not matched to a gene: 6. Germline V gives CDR1 LNHNV, CDR2 YYDKDF (reference sequence). The CDR3 loop spans 16 amino acids.

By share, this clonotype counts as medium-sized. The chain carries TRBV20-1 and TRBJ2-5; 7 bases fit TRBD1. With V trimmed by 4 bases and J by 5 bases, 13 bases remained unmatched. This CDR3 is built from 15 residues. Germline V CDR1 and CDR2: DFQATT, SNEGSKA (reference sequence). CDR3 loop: CSAIPDRTGEETQYF. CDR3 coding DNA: TGCAGTGCTATCCCCGACCGGACAGGCGAGGAGACCCAGTACTTC.

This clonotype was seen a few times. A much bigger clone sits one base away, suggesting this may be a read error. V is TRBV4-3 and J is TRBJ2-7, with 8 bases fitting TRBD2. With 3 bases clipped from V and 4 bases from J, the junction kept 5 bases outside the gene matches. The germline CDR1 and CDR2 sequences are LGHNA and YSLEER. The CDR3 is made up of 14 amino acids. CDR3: CASSQGGGKYEQYF. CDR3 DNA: TGCGCCAGCAGCCAGGGCGGGGGGAAATACGAGCAGTACTTC.

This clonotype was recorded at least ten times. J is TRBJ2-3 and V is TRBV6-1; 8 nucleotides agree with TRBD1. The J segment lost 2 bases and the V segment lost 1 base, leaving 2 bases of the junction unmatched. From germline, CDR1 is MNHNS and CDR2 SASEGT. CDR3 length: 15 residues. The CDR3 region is CASSEGTGHTDTQYF. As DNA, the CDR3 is TGTGCCAGCAGTGAAGGGACAGGGCACACAGATACGCAGTATTTT.

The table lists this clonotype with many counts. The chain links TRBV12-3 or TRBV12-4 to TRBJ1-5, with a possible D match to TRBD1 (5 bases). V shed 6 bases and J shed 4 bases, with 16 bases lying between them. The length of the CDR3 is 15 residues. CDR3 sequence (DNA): TGTGCCAGCAGCCGAGCGACAGATCAGAATCAGCCCCAGCATTTT. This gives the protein CASSRATDQNQPQHF.

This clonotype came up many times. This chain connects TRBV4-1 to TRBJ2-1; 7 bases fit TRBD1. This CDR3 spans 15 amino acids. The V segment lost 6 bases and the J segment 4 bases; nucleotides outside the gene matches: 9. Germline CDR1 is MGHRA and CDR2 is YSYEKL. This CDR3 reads CASSDTGVLYNEQFF. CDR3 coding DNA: TGCGCCAGCAGTGACACAGGGGTGCTATACAATGAGCAGTTCTTC.

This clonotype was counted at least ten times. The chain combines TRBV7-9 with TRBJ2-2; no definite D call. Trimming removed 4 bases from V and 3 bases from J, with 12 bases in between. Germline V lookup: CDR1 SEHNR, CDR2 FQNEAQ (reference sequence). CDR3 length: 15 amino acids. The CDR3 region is CASSSPGGDTGELFF. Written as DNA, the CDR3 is TGTGCCAGCAGCTCGCCCGGCGGAGACACCGGGGAGCTGTTTTTT.

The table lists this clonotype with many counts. The DNA of the CDR3 is TGTGCCAGCAGTTTACCGGGACAGGGGGCTCCCTACGAGCAGTACTTC. Protein sequence: CASSLPGQGAPYEQYF. This chain joins TRBV27 and TRBJ2-7; TRBD1 agrees at 12 bases. V was clipped by 2 bases and J by 2 bases; unmatched bases: 4. The CDR3 is 16 amino acids. In germline, CDR1 is MNHEY, CDR2 SMNVEV (reference sequence).

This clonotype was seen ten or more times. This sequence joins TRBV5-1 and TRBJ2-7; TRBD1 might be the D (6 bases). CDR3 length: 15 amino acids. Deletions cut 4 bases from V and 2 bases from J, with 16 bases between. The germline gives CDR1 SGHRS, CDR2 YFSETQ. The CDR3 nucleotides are TGCGCCAGCAGCCGCTCCCAGGGGCCAGCCTACGAGCAGTACTTC. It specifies CASSRSQGPAYEQYF.

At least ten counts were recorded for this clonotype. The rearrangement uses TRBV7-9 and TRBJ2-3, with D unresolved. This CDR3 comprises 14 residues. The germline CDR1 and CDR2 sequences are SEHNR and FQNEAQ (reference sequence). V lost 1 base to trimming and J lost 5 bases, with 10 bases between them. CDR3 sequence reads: CASSLVVSGDTQYF. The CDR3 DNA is TGTGCCAGCAGCTTAGTGGTGTCCGGAGATACGCAGTATTTT.

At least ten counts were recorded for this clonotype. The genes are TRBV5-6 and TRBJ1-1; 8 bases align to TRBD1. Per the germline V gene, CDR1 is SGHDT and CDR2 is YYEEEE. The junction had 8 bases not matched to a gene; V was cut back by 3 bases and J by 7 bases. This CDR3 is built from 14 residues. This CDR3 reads CASSSGQAILEAFF. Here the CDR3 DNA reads TGTGCCAGCAGCTCGGGACAGGCGATTCTTGAAGCTTTCTTT.